This T cell receptor (beta chain) was retrieved from a study of PD-1 blockade in mismatch repair-deficient tumors. Across the whole study: All were previously treated, progressing patients with around 12 mismatch repair-deficient cancer types.

All patients were mismatch repair deficient, assessed by either PCR or immunohistochemistry. Comments on this clone: Its specificity is not known.

Study-level findings and limits: Tumor-resident clones, often undetectable pretreatment in blood, expanded then contracted after pembrolizumab.

Sequencing was performed with immunoSEQ multiplex PCR; in TCRdb, only in-frame clones are kept and a portion is missing. The sample lists tens of thousands of clones, roughly 86% seen once, with over 15% in the top ten. This sequence originates from an adult with mismatch repair-deficient cancer. This sample comprised peripheral blood, obtained 2 weeks after starting pembrolizumab.

CDR3 nucleotide sequence: TGTGCCTGGACCCTAGGGACTAGCGCGTACAATGAGCAGTTCTTC. This sequence encodes CAWTLGTSAYNEQFF. This chain connects TRBV30 to TRBJ2-1, with 10 bases that match TRBD2. The CDR3 is made up of 15 amino acids. CDR1 is GTSNPN and CDR2 is SVGIG in the germline V gene (reference sequence). J gave up 4 bases and V 4 bases, and 7 bases lay outside the gene matches.